These 32 T cell receptor beta chains were all obtained from the same sample, sequenced in a study of T cell repertoires in cytomegalovirus infection. TCRdb reprocessed the reads via MiXCR and lists one record per CDR3 protein. The data contain more than 500,000 distinct CDR3 sequences, about 17% of them singletons. The source material was CD8+ T cells from PBMCs. The receptors here all came from a human donor in good health (CMV status not recorded). Some clones in this sample may be carry-over from other donors' samples.

Many counts were recorded for this clonotype. The rearrangement joins TRBV20-1 to TRBJ1-2, with 9 bases that match TRBD1. Germline lookup yields CDR1 DFQATT and CDR2 SNEGSKA (reference sequence). This CDR3 region has 13 residues. Trimming at V came to 5 bases and at J to 3 bases, leaving 4 bases not matched to a gene. CDR3 nucleotide sequence: TGCAGTGCTGGTAGACAGGGGGACTATGGCTACACCTTC. Its protein is CSAGRQGDYGYTF.

The J gene is TRBJ1-2, the V gene TRBV27; no clear D gene. Trimming pared 6 bases from V and 1 base from J, leaving 18 bases between. The germline V gene encodes CDR1 MNHEY and CDR2 SMNVEV (reference sequence). The CDR3 extends over 16 amino acids. CDR3 region: CASRTWAEPYNYGYTF. CDR3 sequence (DNA): TGTGCCAGCAGGACTTGGGCAGAGCCTTATAACTATGGCTACACCTTC.

Of note for this clonotype: With a much larger clone just one base away, this may be a read error. V gene TRBV12-3 or TRBV12-4 combines with J gene TRBJ2-3; no firm D call. There are 17 residues in the CDR3. CDR3: CASTFKGGTNLPDMQYF. The CDR3 nucleotides are TGTGCCAGCACCTTTAAAGGCGGTACAAATCTGCCAGATATGCAGTATTTT.

This clonotype has a count of ten or more. The chain carries TRBV10-3 and TRBJ2-7; D may be TRBD1 (6 bases). Germline V lookup: CDR1 ENHRY, CDR2 SYGVKD. CDR3 length: 13 amino acids. Trimming shortened V by 11 bases and J by 3 bases, and 17 bases separated the two germline ends. For the CDR3, the DNA is TGTGCCTCGGGTAACAGGGCGAACTACGAGCAGTACTTC. Protein product: CASGNRANYEQYF.

This clonotype was seen only a few times. The rearrangement joins TRBV20-1 to TRBJ2-7; the D call may be TRBD1 or TRBD2 (5 bases each). V was trimmed by 5 bases and J by 3 bases, leaving 17 bases between them. Germline V gives CDR1 DFQATT, CDR2 SNEGSKA (reference sequence). This CDR3 has 14 amino acids. The CDR3 is CSAEGTDLSYEQYF. CDR3 nucleotides: TGCAGTGCTGAAGGGACCGACCTGAGCTACGAGCAGTACTTC.

This clonotype was recorded a few times. The chain joins TRBV12-3 or TRBV12-4 to TRBJ1-2; 11 bases line up with TRBD1. The V gene end was trimmed by 1 base and the J gene end by 5 bases; junction bases not matched to a gene: 12. The CDR3 contains 18 residues. CDR3 sequence: CASSLGRDRGYLRYGYTF. CDR3 DNA sequence: TGTGCCAGCAGTTTAGGCCGGGACAGGGGGTATCTTCGGTATGGCTACACCTTC.

In its sample, this clonotype was seen many times. The chain couples TRBV5-6 to TRBJ2-7, with TRBD1 matching 9 bases. The length of the CDR3 is 15 residues. The trim removed 3 bases at V and 4 bases at J, leaving 8 bases unmatched. Germline CDR1 is SGHDT and CDR2 is YYEEEE. The CDR3 DNA sequence: TGTGCCAGCAGCTCCGATTACGGGACAGGGTACGAGCAGTACTTC. Protein product: CASSSDYGTGYEQYF.

This clonotype appeared many times. The chain couples TRBV6-1 to TRBJ2-1, with a possible D match to TRBD2 (6 bases). The germline V and J ends were trimmed by 6 bases and 4 bases, with 19 bases remaining between them. CDR3 length equals 16 residues. Germline loops: CDR1 MNHNS, CDR2 SASEGT. CDR3 sequence: CASRRRISGAYNEQFF. As DNA, the CDR3 is TGTGCCAGCAGGCGGCGGATTAGCGGAGCATACAATGAGCAGTTCTTC.

V and J are TRBV9 and TRBJ1-1, with D possibly being TRBD1 (5 bases). The CDR3 covers 14 residues. In germline, CDR1 is SGDLS, CDR2 YYNGEE. V was clipped by 0 bases and J by 11 bases, with 17 bases between them. In DNA form, the CDR3 reads TGTGCCAGCAGCGTAGGGGGGAGATGGGATGGCGCTTTCTTT. It codes for CASSVGGRWDGAFF.

The rearrangement links TRBV7-9 to TRBJ2-5; TRBD1 matches 9 bases. The V and J ends lost 5 bases and 4 bases, in that order; junction bases with no gene match: 11. Germline V lookup: CDR1 SEHNR, CDR2 FQNEAQ (reference sequence). CDR3 size: 16 residues. CDR3 protein: CASSQTQTGGGETQYF. For the CDR3, the DNA is TGTGCCAGCAGCCAAACCCAGACAGGGGGAGGAGAGACCCAGTACTTC.

With regard to this clonotype: A much larger clone lies a single base off, so this may be a read error. It is likely a read error, because the conserved phenylalanine at the end of the CDR3 is missing. The V gene is TRBV5-1, the J gene TRBJ2-3; the match to TRBD2 covers 9 bases. V shed 0 bases, J shed 4 bases, and the junction held 6 bases outside the gene matches. Germline V gene sequence: CDR1 SGHRS, CDR2 YFSETQ. The CDR3 runs to 16 residues. This CDR3 is CASSLEASGTADTQYL. DNA for the CDR3: TGCGCCAGCAGCTTGGAAGCTAGCGGGACCGCAGATACGCAGTATTTA.

This chain joins TRBV14 and TRBJ2-7, with D perhaps matching TRBD1 (7 bases). V shed 4 bases and J shed 0 bases, with 16 bases lying between them. This CDR3 comprises 16 residues. Per the germline V gene, CDR1 is SGHDN and CDR2 is FVKESK. The CDR3 loop reads CASSPDGRQGSYEQYF. CDR3 sequence (DNA): TGTGCCAGCAGCCCCGACGGGAGACAGGGCTCCTACGAGCAGTACTTC.

The chain has TRBV20-1 and TRBJ1-2, with 8 nucleotides matching TRBD1. Germline V lookup: CDR1 DFQATT, CDR2 SNEGSKA (reference sequence). V shed 0 bases, J shed 4 bases, and the junction held 10 bases outside the gene matches. The CDR3 runs to 16 residues. The CDR3, as DNA: TGCAGTGCTAGAGACGGGACAGGTGCTCTTTCCTATGGCTACACCTTC. It yields the protein CSARDGTGALSYGYTF.

The V call is TRBV10-2, the J call TRBJ2-2, with D perhaps matching TRBD1 or TRBD2 (5 bases each). Trimming took 3 bases from V and 0 from J, leaving 8 bases between them. CDR3 size: 15 residues. The germline gives CDR1 WSHSY, CDR2 SAAADI. The CDR3 bases are TGCGCCAGCAGTGAAGGGACGACGAACACCGGGGAGCTGTTTTTT. Its protein is CASSEGTTNTGELFF.

This clonotype was detected a few times. The chain links TRBV28 to TRBJ2-5; 7 bases align to TRBD2. V shed 1 base and J 1 base; nucleotides not matched to a gene: 6. CDR3 length: 16 amino acids. Germline CDR1 reads MDHEN; CDR2 reads SYDVKM. In DNA form, the CDR3 reads TGTGCCAGCAGTTTATTGGCGGGAGATCCCCAAGAGACCCAGTACTTC. Translated, it gives CASSLLAGDPQETQYF.

This clonotype showed up just a few times. This rearrangement joins TRBV27 to TRBJ2-3; 12 positions agree with TRBD2. Trimming removed 5 bases from V and 5 bases from J; junction bases left unmatched: 11. CDR3 length equals 17 residues. Germline lookup yields CDR1 MNHEY and CDR2 SMNVEV (reference sequence). CDR3 coding DNA: TGTGCCAGCAGTCCATCCTCTAGCGGGAGGGTGATAGATACGCAGTATTTT. It yields the protein CASSPSSSGRVIDTQYF.

This clonotype was picked up a small number of times. The chain joins TRBV20-1 to TRBJ1-6; D ambiguous. Germline V gene data show CDR1 as DFQATT and CDR2 as SNEGSKA (reference sequence). V was cut by 0 bases and J by 7 bases, with 13 bases left in between. The CDR3 runs 15 residues. CDR3 bases: TGCAGTGCTAGAGATAGGGTCGATAGCAATTCACCCCTCCACTTT. Translated, it gives CSARDRVDSNSPLHF.

Only one count was recorded for this clonotype. This may arise from a read error, as a much more abundant clone is one base away. The rearrangement joins TRBV12-3 or TRBV12-4 to TRBJ1-3, with no clear D. This CDR3 has 12 residues. CDR3 amino acids: CASSFPGNTLYF. As DNA, the CDR3 is TGTGCCAGCAGTTTCCCTGGAAACACCTTATATTTT.

This clonotype was counted a few times. This chain joins TRBV3-1 and TRBJ1-1; a weak D match, TRBD1 (5 bases). CDR3 length: 14 amino acids. Germline CDR1 is LGHDT and CDR2 is YNNKEL (reference sequence). Trimming cost V 4 bases and J 4 bases, with 13 bases left between them. The CDR3 here is CASSPGGVSTEAFF. For the CDR3, the DNA is TGTGCCAGCAGCCCCGGGGGAGTGAGCACTGAAGCTTTCTTT.

The chain uses TRBV11-1 and TRBJ2-2, with D uncertain. Germline CDR1 reads SGHAT; CDR2 reads FQDESV (reference sequence). Trimming stripped 1 base from V and 5 bases from J, with 8 bases between. The CDR3 loop spans 14 amino acids. CDR3 in DNA: TGTGCCAGCAGCTTAGGAACGAGTACCGGGGAGCTGTTTTTT. Amino acids: CASSLGTSTGELFF.

This clonotype has more than one count but fewer than ten. V gene TRBV27 combines with J gene TRBJ1-5; TRBD1 matches at 7 bases. The J segment lost 4 bases and the V segment lost 6 bases, leaving 6 bases of the junction unmatched. Germline CDR1 reads MNHEY; CDR2 reads SMNVEV (reference sequence). This CDR3 spans 14 amino acids. CDR3 amino acids: CASSLGTANQPQHF. The CDR3 DNA is TGTGCCAGCAGCCTCGGGACAGCAAATCAGCCCCAGCATTTT.

This clonotype was recorded at least ten times. The rearrangement joins TRBV12-3 or TRBV12-4 to TRBJ2-2; TRBD1 matches 8 bases. The CDR3 is 18 amino acids. V lost 4 bases, J lost 3 bases, and 13 bases stayed unmatched. For the CDR3, the DNA is TGTGCCAGCAGTTCCGGGACAGGATGGTCGGGGGACACCGGGGAGCTGTTTTTT. The encoded protein is CASSSGTGWSGDTGELFF.

The sample holds a few counts of this clonotype. V gene TRBV27 combines with J gene TRBJ2-7; 9 nucleotides agree with TRBD1. CDR3 size: 16 residues. CDR1 is MNHEY and CDR2 is SMNVEV in the germline V gene (reference sequence). The V gene end was trimmed by 5 bases and the J gene end by 5 bases; junction bases not matched to a gene: 13. CDR3 DNA sequence: TGTGCCAGCAGTCCCTCGGGACAGGGATTCTTTGACGAGCAGTACTTC. This gives the protein CASSPSGQGFFDEQYF.

V usage is TRBV15 and J usage is TRBJ2-5, with no clear D. The length of the CDR3 is 11 residues. The V end was cut by 3 bases, the J end by 7 bases, with 6 bases between. Per the germline V gene, CDR1 is LNHNV and CDR2 is YYDKDF (reference sequence). This CDR3 reads CATSRAGTQYF. The CDR3 nucleotides read TGTGCCACCAGCAGGGCAGGGACCCAGTACTTC.

In this sample, this clonotype turned up many times. The chain combines TRBV30 with TRBJ2-7; possible D gene TRBD1, 6 bases. Germline loops: CDR1 GTSNPN, CDR2 SVGIG (reference sequence). Deletions cut 0 bases from V and 5 bases from J, with 14 bases between. CDR3 length: 14 amino acids. The CDR3 DNA reads as TGTGCCTGGAGTGTTACCGGACAGCACCACGAGCAGTACTTC. Residues: CAWSVTGQHHEQYF.

This clonotype was seen at least ten times. The chain links TRBV7-8 to TRBJ2-7, with TRBD1 matching over 7 bases. V shed 5 bases and J 3 bases; nucleotides not matched to a gene: 7. There are 14 residues in the CDR3. Germline-derived CDR1 and CDR2 are SGHVS and FQNEAQ. CDR3 residues: CASSLRGQDYEQYF. CDR3 DNA: TGTGCCAGCAGCCTCCGCGGACAGGACTACGAGCAGTACTTC.

In this sample, this clonotype turned up many times. The chain couples TRBV7-8 to TRBJ2-1, with 7 bases that match TRBD2. The germline gives CDR1 SGHVS, CDR2 FQNEAQ. The CDR3 is made up of 14 amino acids. Trimming cost V 6 bases and J 5 bases; bases outside gene matches: 7. This CDR3 is CASRGRESHNEQFF. In DNA, the CDR3 is TGTGCCAGCAGAGGGCGGGAGAGCCACAATGAGCAGTTCTTC.

At least ten counts were recorded for this clonotype. The V gene is TRBV7-2, the J gene TRBJ2-7; TRBD1 might be the D (5 bases). The V gene's germline CDR1 is SGHTA and CDR2 FQGNSA. There are 15 residues in the CDR3. The V gene lost 0 bases and the J gene lost 1 base, with 10 bases spanning the gap. Here the CDR3 reads CASSLAPRTSYEQYF. CDR3 in DNA: TGTGCCAGCAGCTTAGCACCAAGGACATCCTACGAGCAGTACTTC.

There are many counts of this clonotype. The rearrangement joins TRBV4-2 to TRBJ2-1; D remains ambiguous. CDR3 length equals 13 residues. The V gene's germline CDR1 is LGHNA and CDR2 YNFKEQ. Trimming stripped 1 base from V and 8 bases from J, with 9 bases between. Here the CDR3 DNA reads TGTGCCAGCAGCCAAGCATTTAGAGATGAGCAGTTCTTC. Translated: CASSQAFRDEQFF.

This clonotype was counted once. This chain links TRBV25-1 with TRBJ2-2; maybe TRBD2 (7 bases). Germline assignment: CDR1 MGHDK and CDR2 SYGVNS. V lost 8 bases, J lost 5 bases, and 12 bases lay in between. The CDR3 runs to 13 residues. In DNA, the CDR3 is TGTGCCAGCCAAGGGGGGGAGACCGGGGAGCTGTTTTTT. Amino acids: CASQGGETGELFF.

This clonotype was counted ten times or more. The chain combines TRBV6-5 with TRBJ1-2; weak D call: TRBD1 (5 bases). The germline V gene has CDR1 MNHEY and CDR2 SVGAGI. Trimming removed 0 bases from V and 3 bases from J, with 11 bases in between. The CDR3 spans 15 residues. The CDR3 here is CASSYSRDVDYGYTF. CDR3 DNA sequence: TGTGCCAGCAGTTACTCGAGGGACGTGGACTATGGCTACACCTTC.

The CDR3 loop reads CASSLIPGTGNMNTEAFF. The CDR3 DNA sequence: TGTGCCAGCAGCTTAATCCCCGGGACAGGCAACATGAACACTGAAGCTTTCTTT. The chain employs TRBV13 and TRBJ1-1; TRBD1 aligns across 8 bases. This CDR3 is built from 18 residues. The V gene end was trimmed by 2 bases and the J gene end by 0 bases; junction bases not matched to a gene: 11. Germline V gene lookup returns CDR1 PRHDT and CDR2 FYEKMQ (reference sequence).